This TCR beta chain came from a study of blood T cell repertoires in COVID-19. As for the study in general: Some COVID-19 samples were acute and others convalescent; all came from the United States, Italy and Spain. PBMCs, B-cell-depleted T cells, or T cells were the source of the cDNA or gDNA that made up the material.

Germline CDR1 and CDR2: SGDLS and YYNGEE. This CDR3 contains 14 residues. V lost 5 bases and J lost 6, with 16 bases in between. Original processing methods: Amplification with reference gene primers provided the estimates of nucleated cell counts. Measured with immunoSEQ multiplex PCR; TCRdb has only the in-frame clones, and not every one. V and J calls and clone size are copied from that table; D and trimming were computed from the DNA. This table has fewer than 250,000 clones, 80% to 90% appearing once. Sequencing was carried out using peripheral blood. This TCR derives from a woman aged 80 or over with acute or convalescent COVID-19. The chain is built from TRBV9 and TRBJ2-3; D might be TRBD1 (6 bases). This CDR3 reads CASRDSQGLDTQYF. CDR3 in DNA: TGTGCCAGCAGGGACAGCCAAGGGTTGGATACGCAGTATTTT. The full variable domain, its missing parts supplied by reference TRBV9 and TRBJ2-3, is DSGVTQTPKHLITATGQRVTLRCSPRSGDLSVYWYQQSLDQGLQFLIQYYNGEERAKGNILERFSAQQFPDLHSELNLSSLELGDSALYFCASRDSQGLDTQYFGPGTRLTVL.